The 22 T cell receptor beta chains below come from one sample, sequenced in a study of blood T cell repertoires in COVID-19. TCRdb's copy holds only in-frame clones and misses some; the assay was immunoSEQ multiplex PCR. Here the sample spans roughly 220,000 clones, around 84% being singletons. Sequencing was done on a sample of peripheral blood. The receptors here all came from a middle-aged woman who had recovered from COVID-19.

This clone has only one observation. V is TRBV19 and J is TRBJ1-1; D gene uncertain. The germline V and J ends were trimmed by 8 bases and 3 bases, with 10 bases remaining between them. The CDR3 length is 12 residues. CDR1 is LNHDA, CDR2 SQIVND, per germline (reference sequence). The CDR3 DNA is TGTGCCAGTTCCGCCAGTTACACTGAAGCTTTCTTT. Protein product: CASSASYTEAFF. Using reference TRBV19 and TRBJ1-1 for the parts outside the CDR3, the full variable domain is DGGITQSPKYLFRKEGQNVTLSCEQNLNHDAMYWYRQDPGQGLRLIYYSQIVNDFQKGDIAEGYSVSREKKESFPLTVTSAQKNPTAFYLCASSASYTEAFFGQGTRLTVV.

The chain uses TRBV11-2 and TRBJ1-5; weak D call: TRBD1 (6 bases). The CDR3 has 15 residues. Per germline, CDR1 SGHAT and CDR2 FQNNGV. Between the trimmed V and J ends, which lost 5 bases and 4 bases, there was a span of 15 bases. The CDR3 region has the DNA TGTGCCAGCAGCCCCGGAACAGGGCGAAATCAGCCCCAGCATTTT. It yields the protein CASSPGTGRNQPQHF.

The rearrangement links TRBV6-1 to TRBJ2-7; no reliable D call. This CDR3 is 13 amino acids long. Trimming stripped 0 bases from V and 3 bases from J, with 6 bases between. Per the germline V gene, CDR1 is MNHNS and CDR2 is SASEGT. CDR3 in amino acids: CASSEALLYEQYF. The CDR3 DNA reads TGTGCCAGCAGTGAAGCACTCCTCTACGAGCAGTACTTC.

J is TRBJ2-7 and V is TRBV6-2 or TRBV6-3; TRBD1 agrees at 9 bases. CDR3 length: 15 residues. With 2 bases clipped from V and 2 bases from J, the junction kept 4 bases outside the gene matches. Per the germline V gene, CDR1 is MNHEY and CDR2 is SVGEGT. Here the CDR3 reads CASSYRGQGPYEQYF. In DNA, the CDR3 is TGTGCCAGCAGTTACCGGGGACAGGGCCCCTACGAGCAGTACTTC.

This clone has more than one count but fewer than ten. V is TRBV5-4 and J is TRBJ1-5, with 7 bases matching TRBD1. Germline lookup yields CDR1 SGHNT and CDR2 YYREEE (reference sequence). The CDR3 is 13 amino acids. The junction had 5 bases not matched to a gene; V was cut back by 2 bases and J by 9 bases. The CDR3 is CASSFDRVPPQHF. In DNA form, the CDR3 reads TGTGCCAGCAGCTTTGACAGGGTACCGCCCCAGCATTTT.

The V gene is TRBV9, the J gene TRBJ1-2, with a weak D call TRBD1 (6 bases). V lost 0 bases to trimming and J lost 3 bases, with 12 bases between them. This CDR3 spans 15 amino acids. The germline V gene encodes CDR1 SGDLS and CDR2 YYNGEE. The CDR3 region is CASSVGGQDYYGYTF. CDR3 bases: TGTGCCAGCAGCGTAGGGGGGCAGGACTACTATGGCTACACCTTC.

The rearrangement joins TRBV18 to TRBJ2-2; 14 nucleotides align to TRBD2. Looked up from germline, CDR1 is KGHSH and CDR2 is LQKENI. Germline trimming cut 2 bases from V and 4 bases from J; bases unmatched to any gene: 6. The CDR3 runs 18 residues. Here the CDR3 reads CASSPGLAGGRGTGELFF. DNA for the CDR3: TGTGCCAGCTCACCAGGACTAGCGGGGGGCCGAGGCACCGGGGAGCTGTTTTTT. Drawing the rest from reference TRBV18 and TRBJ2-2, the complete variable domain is NAGVMQNPRHLVRRRGQEARLRCSPMKGHSHVYWYRQLPEEGLKFMVYLQKENIIDESGMPKERFSAEFPKEGPSILRIQQVVRGDSAAYFCASSPGLAGGRGTGELFFGEGSRLTVL.

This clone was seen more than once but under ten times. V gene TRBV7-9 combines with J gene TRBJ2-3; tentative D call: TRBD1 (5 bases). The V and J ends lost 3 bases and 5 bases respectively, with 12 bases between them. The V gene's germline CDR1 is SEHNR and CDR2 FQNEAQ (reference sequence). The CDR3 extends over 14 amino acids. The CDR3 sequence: CASSFGQGKDTQYF. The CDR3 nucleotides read TGTGCCAGCAGCTTTGGCCAGGGAAAAGATACGCAGTATTTT.

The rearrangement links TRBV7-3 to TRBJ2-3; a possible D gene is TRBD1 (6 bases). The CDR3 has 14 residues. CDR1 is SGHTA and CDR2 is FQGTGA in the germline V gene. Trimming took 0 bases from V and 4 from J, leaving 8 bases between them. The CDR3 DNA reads TGTGCCAGCAGCTTAACGCAGGGGTCAGATACGCAGTATTTT. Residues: CASSLTQGSDTQYF.

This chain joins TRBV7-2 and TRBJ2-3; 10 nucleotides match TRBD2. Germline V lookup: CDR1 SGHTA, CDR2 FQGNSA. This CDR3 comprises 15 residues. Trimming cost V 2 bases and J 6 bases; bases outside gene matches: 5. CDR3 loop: CASSLLSGGADTQYF. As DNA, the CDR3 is TGTGCCAGCAGCTTATTGAGCGGGGGGGCGGATACGCAGTATTTT.

The CDR3 DNA reads TGTGCCAGCAGCTTATTCCAGGGGAGCCCCAATGAGCAGTTCTTC. Its protein product is CASSLFQGSPNEQFF. The chain combines TRBV11-2 with TRBJ2-1; perhaps TRBD1 as D (6 bases). Germline CDR1 and CDR2: SGHAT and FQNNGV. The CDR3 has 15 amino acids. V gave up 2 bases and J gave up 6 bases, with 14 bases separating them.

This CDR3 reads CATSEELGTGVNTGELFF. CDR3 bases: TGTGCCACCAGTGAGGAGCTCGGGACAGGGGTGAACACCGGGGAGCTGTTTTTT. The chain recombines TRBV24-1 with TRBJ2-2, with 10 bases identical to TRBD1. J gave up 1 base and V 4 bases, and 8 bases lay outside the gene matches. Germline CDR1 KGHDR, CDR2 SFDVKD. CDR3 length: 18 amino acids.

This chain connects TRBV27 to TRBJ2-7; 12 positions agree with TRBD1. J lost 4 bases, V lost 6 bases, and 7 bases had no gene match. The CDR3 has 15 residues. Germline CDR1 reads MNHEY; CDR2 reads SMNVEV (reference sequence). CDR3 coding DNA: TGTGCCAGCAGATATGGGACAGGGGGCACATACGAGCAGTACTTC. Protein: CASRYGTGGTYEQYF.

The DNA for the CDR3 is TGTGCCATCAGTGAGTCGAGCCCGGGACAGGACAAGCAGTACTTC. Its translation: CAISESSPGQDKQYF. The V gene is TRBV10-3, the J gene TRBJ2-7; 8 nucleotides align to TRBD1. The CDR3 has 15 residues. Germline V gene data show CDR1 as ENHRY and CDR2 as SYGVKD. The ends lost 0 bases at V and 8 bases at J; junction bases unmatched: 9.

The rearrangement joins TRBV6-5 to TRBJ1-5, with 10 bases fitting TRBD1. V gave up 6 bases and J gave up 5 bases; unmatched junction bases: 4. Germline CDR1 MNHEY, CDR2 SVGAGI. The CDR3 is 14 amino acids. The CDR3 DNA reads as TGTGCCAGCAGCCGGACAGGGGGGGATCAGCCCCAGCATTTT. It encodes CASSRTGGDQPQHF.

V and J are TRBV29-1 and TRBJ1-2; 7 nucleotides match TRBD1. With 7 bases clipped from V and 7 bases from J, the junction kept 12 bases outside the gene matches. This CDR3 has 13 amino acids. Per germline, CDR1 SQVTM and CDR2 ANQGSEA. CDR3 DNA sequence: TGCAGCGCTCAGATACAGGGGAGAGGTGGCTACACCTTC. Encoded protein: CSAQIQGRGGYTF.

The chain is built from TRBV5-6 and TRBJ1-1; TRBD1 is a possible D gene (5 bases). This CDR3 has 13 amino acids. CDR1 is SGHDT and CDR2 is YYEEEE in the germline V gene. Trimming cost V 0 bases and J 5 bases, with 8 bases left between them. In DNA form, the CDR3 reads TGTGCCAGCAGCTTGGCCAGGGTAACTGAAGCTTTCTTT. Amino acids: CASSLARVTEAFF.

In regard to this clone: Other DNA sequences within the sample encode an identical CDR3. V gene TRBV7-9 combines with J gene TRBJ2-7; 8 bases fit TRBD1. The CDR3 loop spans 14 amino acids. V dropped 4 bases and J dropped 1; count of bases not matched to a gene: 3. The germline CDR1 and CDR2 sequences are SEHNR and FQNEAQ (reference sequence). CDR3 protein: CASSSGTGSYEQYF. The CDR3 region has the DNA TGTGCCAGCAGCTCGGGGACAGGTTCCTACGAGCAGTACTTC. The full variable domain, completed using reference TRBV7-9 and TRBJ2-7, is DTGVSQNPRHKITKRGQNVTFRCDPISEHNRLYWYRQTLGQGPEFLTYFQNEAQLEKSRLLSDRFSAERPKGSFSTLEIQRTEQGDSAMYLCASSSGTGSYEQYFGPGTRLTVT.

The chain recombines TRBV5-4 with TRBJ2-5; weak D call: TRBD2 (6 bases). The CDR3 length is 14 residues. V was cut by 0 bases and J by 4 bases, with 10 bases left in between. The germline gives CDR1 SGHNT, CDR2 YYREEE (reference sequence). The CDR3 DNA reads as TGTGCCAGCAGCTTGGAGTGGGGGGTAGAGACCCAGTACTTC. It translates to CASSLEWGVETQYF.

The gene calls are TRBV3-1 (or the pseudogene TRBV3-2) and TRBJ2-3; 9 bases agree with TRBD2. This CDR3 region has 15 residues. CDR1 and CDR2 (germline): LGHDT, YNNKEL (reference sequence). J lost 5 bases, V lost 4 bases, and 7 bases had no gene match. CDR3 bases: TGTGCCAGCAGCCGAGCGGGGGGCGGGGTAGATACGCAGTATTTT. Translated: CASSRAGGGVDTQYF.

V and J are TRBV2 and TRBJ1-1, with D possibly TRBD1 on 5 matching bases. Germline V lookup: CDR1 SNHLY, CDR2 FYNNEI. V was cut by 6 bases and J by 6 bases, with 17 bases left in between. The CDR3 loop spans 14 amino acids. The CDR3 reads CASRGDSQAAEAFF. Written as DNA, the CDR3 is TGTGCCAGCAGAGGGGACTCGCAGGCGGCTGAAGCTTTCTTT.

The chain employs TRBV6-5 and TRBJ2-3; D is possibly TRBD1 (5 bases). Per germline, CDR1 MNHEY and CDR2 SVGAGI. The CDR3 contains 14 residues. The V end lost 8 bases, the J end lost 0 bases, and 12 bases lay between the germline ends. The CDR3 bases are TGTGCCAGCTACCAGGGTCGTAGCACAGATACGCAGTATTTT. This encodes CASYQGRSTDTQYF.